This TCR beta chain was captured in a study of T cells in Graves' hyperthyroidism and ophthalmopathy. Trimming left V 11 bases short and J 10 bases short, with 15 bases between. The CDR3 has 11 amino acids. Germline assignment: CDR1 MNHEY and CDR2 SVGEGT. Turning to this clonotype: What it binds is unknown.

The study included ophthalmopathy patients with Clinical Activity Score at least 3, NOSPECS grade at least 4 and duration under 3 months. Amplified regions were TCR beta CDR3 sequences from RNA transcripts. HTBI primers were used for first-round RT-PCR of the TCR CDR3. MiXCR was run by TCRdb on the multiplex PCR reads, yielding one entry per CDR3 protein. The sample has a few hundred thousand distinct CDR3 sequences; roughly 23% are singletons. Findings and limits, study-wide: Using 13 V-J features, a model discriminated ophthalmopathy from stable hyperthyroidism. The model made its ophthalmopathy prediction, and onset followed a median approximately 7 months later.

The source is a woman in her seventies with Graves' ophthalmopathy. The chain joins TRBV6-2 or TRBV6-3 to TRBJ2-1; D gene unclear. Specimen: blood. CDR3 nucleotides: TGTGCCTCCTCCCGCCCTCCGGAGCAGTTCTTC. Amino acids: CASSRPPEQFF.